The 10 T cell receptor beta chains below were found in one sample sequenced in a study of cytomegalovirus exposure and HLA in healthy donors. Clones were sequenced by immunoSEQ multiplex PCR, and TCRdb holds only the in-frame ones, with some missing. The repertoire includes under 100,000 clones, roughly 96% of them detected once, and 0.6% to 0.95% sits in the top ten. Sequenced input: PBMCs. These receptor sequences come from a man aged 18-30 years in good health and CMV-seronegative.

This clone was recorded once. The V call is TRBV28, the J call TRBJ1-5; TRBD1 agrees at 8 bases. Germline V lookup: CDR1 MDHEN, CDR2 SYDVKM. The CDR3 covers 14 residues. V was clipped by 6 bases and J by 2 bases; unmatched bases: 3. CDR3 sequence: CASRDRVGNQPQHF. The CDR3 region has the DNA TGTGCCAGCAGGGACAGGGTCGGCAATCAGCCCCAGCATTTT.

The gene calls are TRBV7-9 and TRBJ2-3, with 7 bases aligning to TRBD2. CDR3 length: 16 amino acids. Per germline, CDR1 SEHNR and CDR2 FQNEAQ (reference sequence). The V segment lost 5 bases and the J segment 1 base; nucleotides outside the gene matches: 9. CDR3 DNA sequence: TGTGCCAGCAGCGGGAGGGGCGTGAAGGGCACAGATACGCAGTATTTT. Translated, it gives CASSGRGVKGTDTQYF.

The chain joins TRBV27 to TRBJ1-5; 8 positions agree with TRBD1. Germline CDR1 MNHEY, CDR2 SMNVEV (reference sequence). Trimming took 6 bases from V and 7 from J; bases not matched to a gene: 8. This CDR3 spans 14 amino acids. The CDR3 DNA follows: TGTGCCAGCAGATTACAGGGGGATTGGCAGCCCCAGCATTTT. Protein: CASRLQGDWQPQHF.

V usage is TRBV10-3 and J usage is TRBJ2-5; D possibly corresponds to TRBD1 (6 bases). Germline CDR1 and CDR2: ENHRY and SYGVKD. This CDR3 is built from 13 residues. V lost 9 bases and J lost 0, with 11 bases in between. The CDR3 sequence: CAMSRDNQETQYF. The DNA of the CDR3 is TGTGCCATGTCCCGGGACAACCAAGAGACCCAGTACTTC.

The V and J genes are TRBV4-1 and TRBJ1-3; D is unclear. In germline, CDR1 is MGHRA, CDR2 YSYEKL. This CDR3 is 15 amino acids long. Trimming stripped 2 bases from V and 0 bases from J, with 8 bases between. CDR3 sequence reads: CASSQFSVSGNTIYF. The CDR3 DNA reads as TGCGCCAGCAGCCAATTCTCCGTCTCTGGAAACACCATATATTTT.

V and J are TRBV7-8 and TRBJ2-3; 13 bases line up with TRBD2. The trim removed 5 bases at V and 4 bases at J, leaving 15 bases unmatched. Germline CDR1 SGHVS, CDR2 FQNEAQ. This CDR3 region has 19 residues. The CDR3 region is CASSPFPGLAGNKADTQYF. DNA of the CDR3: TGTGCCAGCAGCCCATTTCCGGGACTAGCGGGAAACAAGGCAGATACGCAGTATTTT.

V usage is TRBV6-5 and J usage is TRBJ2-7, with 8 bases lining up with TRBD2. The junction had 7 bases not matched to a gene; V was cut back by 6 bases and J by 6 bases. Germline V gene sequence: CDR1 MNHEY, CDR2 SVGAGI. CDR3 length equals 13 residues. The CDR3 bases are TGTGCCAGCAGCTCCACTACTAGCGGCGAGCAGTACGTC. Its protein is CASSSTTSGEQYV.

The genes are TRBV5-1 and TRBJ2-7; D unresolved. CDR1 SGHRS and CDR2 YFSETQ come from the germline V gene. This CDR3 comprises 15 residues. With 0 bases removed from V and 5 bases from J, the gap between germline ends came to 15 bases. CDR3 sequence reads: CASSLVPSRRDEQYF. CDR3 nucleotide sequence: TGCGCCAGCAGCTTGGTCCCTAGTAGGAGAGACGAGCAGTACTTC. Drawing the rest from reference TRBV5-1 and TRBJ2-7, the complete variable domain is KAGVTQTPRYLIKTRGQQVTLSCSPISGHRSVSWYQQTPGQGLQFLFEYFSETQRNKGNFPGRFSGRQFSNSRSEMNVSTLELGDSALYLCASSLVPSRRDEQYFGPGTRLTVT.

The J gene is TRBJ2-1, the V gene TRBV14; no firm D call. Germline V gene sequence: CDR1 SGHDN, CDR2 FVKESK. The CDR3 length is 11 residues. V was shortened by 5 bases and J by 6 bases, with 5 bases between the two germline ends. The CDR3 DNA is TGTGCCAGCAGCTTAGCCAATGAGCAGTTCTTC. It codes for CASSLANEQFF.

The rearrangement links TRBV5-1 to TRBJ2-5, with 8 positions matching TRBD1. Trimming removed 4 bases from V and 1 base from J; junction bases left unmatched: 3. CDR3 length: 14 residues. Germline V gene lookup returns CDR1 SGHRS and CDR2 YFSETQ. This CDR3 is CASSQTGAQETQYF. The CDR3 DNA reads TGCGCCAGCAGCCAGACAGGGGCCCAAGAGACCCAGTACTTC.